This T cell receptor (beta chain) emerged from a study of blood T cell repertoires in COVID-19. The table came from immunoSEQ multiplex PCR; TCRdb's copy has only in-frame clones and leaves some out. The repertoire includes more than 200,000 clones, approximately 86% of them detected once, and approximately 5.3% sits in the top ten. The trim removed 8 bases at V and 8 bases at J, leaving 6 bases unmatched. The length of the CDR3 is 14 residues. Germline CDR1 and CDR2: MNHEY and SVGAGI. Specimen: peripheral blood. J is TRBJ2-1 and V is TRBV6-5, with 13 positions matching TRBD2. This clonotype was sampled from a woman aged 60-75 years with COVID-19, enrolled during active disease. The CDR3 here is CASRTSGSFYEQFF. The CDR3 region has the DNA TGTGCCAGCCGGACTAGCGGGAGCTTCTATGAGCAGTTCTTC.